This T cell receptor (beta chain) was sequenced in a study of T cells in Graves' hyperthyroidism and ophthalmopathy. Study summary: Peripheral blood draws took place at initial diagnosis, ahead of any treatment.

The germline V gene has CDR1 MDHEN and CDR2 SYDVKM. Trimming shortened V by 2 bases and J by 0 bases, and 15 bases separated the two germline ends. The CDR3 covers 17 residues. Amplification targeted TCR beta CDR3 regions from RNA transcripts. The HTBI primer set served for first-round RT-PCR of the TCR CDR3. TCRdb called the multiplex PCR reads again in MiXCR, with one record for every CDR3 protein. Here the sample spans some 420,000 distinct CDR3 sequences, roughly 13% being singletons. Whole-study results and caveats: The authors' 13 V-J model separated ophthalmopathy from stable hyperthyroidism. Appearing also in blood were most of the thyroid clonotypes expanded above 0.001.

There are many counts of this clonotype. What it binds is unknown. Hyperthyroidism had been newly diagnosed in patients aged 18 to 65, and its duration was under 2 months. This clonotype was obtained from a young woman with Graves' hyperthyroidism. Sequenced sample: blood. The chain joins TRBV28 to TRBJ2-3, with D possibly being TRBD2 (6 bases). Written as DNA, the CDR3 is TGTGCCAGCAGTTTAGGGGGACTGAAACCTAGCACAGATACGCAGTATTTT. Its protein product is CASSLGGLKPSTDTQYF.